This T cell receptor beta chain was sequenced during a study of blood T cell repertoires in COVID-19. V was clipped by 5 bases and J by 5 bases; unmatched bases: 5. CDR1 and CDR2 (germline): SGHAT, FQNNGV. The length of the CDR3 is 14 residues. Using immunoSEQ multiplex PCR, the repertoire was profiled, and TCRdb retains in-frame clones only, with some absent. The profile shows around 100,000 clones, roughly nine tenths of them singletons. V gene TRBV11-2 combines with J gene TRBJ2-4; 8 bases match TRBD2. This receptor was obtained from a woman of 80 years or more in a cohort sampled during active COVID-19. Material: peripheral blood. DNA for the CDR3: TGTGCCAGCAGCCCCGGACTAGCTGAAAACATTCAGTACTTC. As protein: CASSPGLAENIQYF.